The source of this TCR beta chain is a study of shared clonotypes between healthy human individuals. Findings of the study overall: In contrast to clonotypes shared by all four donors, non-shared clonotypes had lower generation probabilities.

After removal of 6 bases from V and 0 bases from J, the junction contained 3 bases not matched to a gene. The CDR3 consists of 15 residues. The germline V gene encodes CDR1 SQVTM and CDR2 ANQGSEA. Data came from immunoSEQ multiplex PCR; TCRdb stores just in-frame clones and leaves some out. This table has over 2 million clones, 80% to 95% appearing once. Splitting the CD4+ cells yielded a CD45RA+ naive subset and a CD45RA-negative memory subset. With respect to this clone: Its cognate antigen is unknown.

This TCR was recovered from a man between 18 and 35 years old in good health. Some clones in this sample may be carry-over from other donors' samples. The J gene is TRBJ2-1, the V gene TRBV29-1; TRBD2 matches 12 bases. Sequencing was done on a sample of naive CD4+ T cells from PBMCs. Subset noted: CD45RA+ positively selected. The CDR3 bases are TGCAGCGTGCTAGCGGGAGGGAGCTCCTACAATGAGCAGTTCTTC. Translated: CSVLAGGSSYNEQFF.